The subject of this entry is one T cell receptor (beta chain). Its antigen is not known. CDR3 length: 14 amino acids. V lost 7 bases to trimming and J lost 1 base, with 11 bases between them. Germline V lookup: CDR1 LNHDA, CDR2 SQIVND (reference sequence). Profiling relied on immunoSEQ multiplex PCR, and the TCRdb table lists in-frame clones only, not all of them. The table has 30,000 to 40,000 clones, under 90% seen once. The data belong to a study of T cells in localized non-small cell lung cancer. Overall study findings and caveats: Median approximately 50 top-100 tumor clones were shared with paired adjacent lung.

V usage is TRBV19 and J usage is TRBJ2-1; a possible D gene is TRBD2 (6 bases). The sequences come from peripheral blood, collected before any cancer treatment. The receptor was derived from a man between 40 and 69 years old with stage I lung adenocarcinoma. The CDR3 region is CASTQGGSYNEQFF. DNA of the CDR3: TGTGCCAGTACCCAGGGAGGATCCTACAATGAGCAGTTCTTC.